The rows below give T cell receptor beta chains drawn from one sample of a study of cytomegalovirus exposure and HLA in healthy donors. This table comes from immunoSEQ multiplex PCR, and its TCRdb copy is limited to in-frame clones, with some not included. The sample carries 200,000 or so clones, 65% to 90% recorded once. Sequencing input: PBMCs. The origin of the receptors is a girl aged 5-17 years in good health and CMV-seronegative. CDR3s include the opening cysteine and the closing phenylalanine or tryptophan. The order of the fields is V gene, clone size, J gene, D gene, CDR3 protein, CDR3 DNA. The D gene is left open where the match is weak. Clone size is shown for a subset of rows, as once, few, many or a class of expanded clone.

>TRBV19|-|TRBJ1-4|TRBD1
CASSMIRGQAVDEKLFF
TGTGCCAGTAGTATGATCAGGGGGCAGGCGGTGGATGAAAAACTGTTTTTT
>TRBV27|-|TRBJ2-2|-
CASSSGLPSEDGELFF
TGTGCCAGCAGTTCAGGCTTGCCTAGCGAGGACGGGGAGCTGTTTTTT
>TRBV6-6|few|TRBJ1-2|TRBD1
CASSGDRAVGYTF
TGTGCCAGCAGTGGGGACAGGGCGGTAGGATACACCTTC
>TRBV25-1|-|TRBJ2-3|-
CASTSYPGAVEGADTQYF
TGTGCCAGCACATCATACCCAGGGGCAGTTGAAGGTGCAGATACGCAGTATTTT
>TRBV11-2|once|TRBJ2-7|TRBD1
CASSPGTGMAEQYF
TGTGCCAGCAGCCCAGGGACAGGGATGGCCGAGCAGTACTTC
>TRBV19|-|TRBJ1-4|TRBD1
CASSLGDSYNEKLFF
TGTGCCAGTTCCCTAGGGGACAGTTATAATGAAAAACTGTTTTTT
>TRBV30|-|TRBJ2-7|-
CAWKRPRDSSSYEQYF
TGTGCCTGGAAGCGCCCAAGAGACAGTAGCTCCTACGAGCAGTACTTC
>TRBV28|-|TRBJ1-2|-
CASNQGDNYGYTF
TGTGCCAGCAACCAGGGCGACAACTATGGCTACACCTTC
>TRBV28|-|TRBJ2-3|-
CASKTLGASTGSHTDTQYF
TGTGCCAGTAAAACTTTGGGGGCGTCGACGGGTTCCCACACAGATACGCAGTATTTT
>TRBV27|once|TRBJ1-1|-
CATKRQSMNTEAFF
TGTGCCACCAAAAGACAGTCCATGAACACTGAAGCTTTCTTT
>TRBV13|-|TRBJ2-1|-
CASSPPSSWGGNEQFF
TGTGCCAGCAGCCCCCCCTCGAGCTGGGGAGGCAATGAGCAGTTCTTC
>TRBV5-4|few|TRBJ1-1|-
CASSNQGLHTEAFF
TGTGCCAGCAGCAATCAGGGGCTACACACTGAAGCTTTCTTT
>TRBV30|once|TRBJ2-5|TRBD1
CAWSAGTEVQETQYF
TGTGCCTGGAGTGCCGGGACAGAAGTCCAAGAGACCCAGTACTTC
>TRBV6-5|few|TRBJ1-1|-
CASSYSNRGMAEAFF
TGTGCCAGCAGTTACTCGAATCGGGGGATGGCTGAAGCTTTCTTT
>TRBV7-9|-|TRBJ1-4|-
CASSLEGGYEKLFF
TGTGCCAGCTCACTAGAGGGGGGGTACGAAAAACTGTTTTTT
>TRBV28|-|TRBJ2-2|-
CASRGRLGPGELFF
TGTGCCAGCAGGGGAAGATTGGGGCCCGGGGAGCTGTTTTTT
>TRBV7-9|-|TRBJ1-1|TRBD1
CASSPGQVGMNTEAFF
TGTGCCAGCAGCCCTGGACAGGTTGGCATGAACACTGAAGCTTTCTTT
>TRBV9|-|TRBJ1-2|-
CASSVDYRGSQGPNYGYTF
TGTGCCAGCAGCGTAGATTATAGGGGGTCGCAGGGACCTAACTATGGCTACACCTTC
>TRBV28|-|TRBJ1-1|-
CASSLLGRGMNTEAFF
TGTGCCAGCAGTTTACTAGGCAGGGGCATGAACACTGAAGCTTTCTTT
>TRBV5-6|-|TRBJ1-6|-
CASSSMRDRGTLNSPLHF
TGTGCCAGCAGCTCTATGCGGGACCGCGGGACGCTTAATTCACCCCTCCACTTT
>TRBV18|-|TRBJ2-7|-
CASSPNGGGGSYEQYF
TGTGCCAGCTCACCCAACGGGGGCGGGGGCTCCTACGAGCAGTACTTC
>TRBV16|-|TRBJ2-1|-
CASSSQNRAYNEQFF
TGTGCCAGCAGCAGTCAGAATCGGGCCTACAATGAGCAGTTCTTC
>TRBV7-8|-|TRBJ2-7|TRBD1
CASSTKPGQGGYEQYF
TGTGCCAGCAGCACCAAACCGGGACAGGGCGGATACGAGCAGTACTTC
>TRBV29-1|-|TRBJ2-7|TRBD2
CSVVYGSGRQSYEQYF
TGCAGCGTTGTCTACGGTAGCGGGAGGCAGTCCTACGAGCAGTACTTC
>TRBV5-1|-|TRBJ1-6|TRBD1
CASSGQDPNSPLHF
TGCGCCAGCAGTGGACAGGACCCAAATTCACCCCTCCACTTT
>TRBV20-1|-|TRBJ1-1|-
CSARDGLRAFF
TGCAGTGCTAGAGACGGTTTGAGGGCTTTCTTT
>TRBV7-9|-|TRBJ2-5|TRBD2
CSSLAGAGSQETQYF
TGTTCCTCTTTAGCGGGAGCCGGCTCCCAAGAGACCCAGTACTTC